The clone carrying this T cell receptor beta chain showed up many times. Antigen: not known. This entry is derived from a study of early T cells in non-severe SARS-CoV-2 infection. Study background: The authors sequenced bulk RNA from unsorted whole blood, leaving chains unpaired. Notes on the study in general: Matching against VDJdb likely underestimated virus-specific expansions, favoring anti-spike CD8.

Trimming took 3 bases from V and 1 from J, leaving 12 bases between them. Per germline, CDR1 SEHNR and CDR2 FQNEAQ (reference sequence). The CDR3 runs 15 residues. Unique molecular identifier tags were affixed to discrete cDNA molecules. TCRdb recomputed calls from the 5' RACE reads with MiXCR, one row per CDR3 protein. The data hold approximately 71,000 distinct CDR3 sequences, with around an eighth observed a single time. Sequenced here: whole blood, sampled at baseline. This receptor was taken from an adult who was a healthcare worker with PCR-confirmed SARS-CoV-2 infection or an uninfected control (not recorded which). This chain links TRBV7-9 with TRBJ2-5, with TRBD1 as a possible D gene (5 bases). The CDR3 here is CASSFLGQGQETQYF. CDR3 DNA sequence: TGTGCCAGCAGCTTCCTCGGGCAGGGCCAAGAGACCCAGTACTTC.